This T cell receptor (beta chain) derives from a study of PD-L1 blockade in urothelial cancer. As for the study in general: It was around 2014 that patients started atezolizumab at 1,200 mg intravenously every 3 weeks. After treatment start, blood was analyzed at 3 weeks (second dose) and at 6 weeks.

Locally advanced or metastatic urothelial carcinoma affected all patients. Study-wide results and limits: Patients with below-median pretreatment blood clonality survived longer.

Of note for this clone: Its antigen is not identified.

Produced via immunoSEQ multiplex PCR; TCRdb's table is partial and in-frame only. This sample has more than 30,000 clones, with approximately 90% found just once. CDR1 is MDHEN and CDR2 is SYDVKM in the germline V gene. V shed 5 bases and J 3 bases; nucleotides not matched to a gene: 11. The CDR3 totals 17 residues. This specimen consisted of PBMCs, obtained around atezolizumab (anti-PD-L1) treatment. The J gene is TRBJ1-2, the V gene TRBV28; 11 bases are a match to TRBD1. The source is a man aged 60-69 years with urothelial cancer. CDR3 bases: TGTGCCAGCAGTAACGGACAGGGGGCCATTTATGACTATGGCTACACCTTC. Amino acids: CASSNGQGAIYDYGYTF.